This TCR beta chain was profiled in a study of control samples from healthy donors and cancer patients (dated by TCRdb to between 2020 and 2021). Libraries were prepared through the immunoSEQ multiplex PCR assay. Here the immuneACCESS table is served through TCRdb, limited to in-frame sequences with V and J called. Missing clones are a known gap in these copies; in checked studies unresolved V genes cover under half, and the rest lacks a known reason. The sample profile shows 150,000 to 200,000 clones; approximately 94% of them were found once. The ten top clones hold under 8.5% of the sample. This clone has just one count. Its antigen target is currently unknown. The record has no base qualities; no much larger clone is one base away. This TCR was recovered from a woman in her thirties or forties in good health. Material for sequencing was blood.

The nucleotide sequence reads TGCGCCAGCAGCCAAGACCGACGGAGGGGCGGCACTGAAGCTTTCTTT. It encodes CASSQDRRRGGTEAFF. Here the chain combines TRBV4-1 and TRBJ1-1, and TRBD1 may be the D gene, going by 5 matching bases. V drops 0 bases and J drops 4 bases, leaving 15 bases in between. The germline V gene specifies MGHRA as CDR1 and YSYEKL as CDR2. The CDR3 holds 16 amino acids from the cysteine to the phenylalanine. Only the CDR3 region is kept as DNA, spanning 48 bases read in frame from base 1.